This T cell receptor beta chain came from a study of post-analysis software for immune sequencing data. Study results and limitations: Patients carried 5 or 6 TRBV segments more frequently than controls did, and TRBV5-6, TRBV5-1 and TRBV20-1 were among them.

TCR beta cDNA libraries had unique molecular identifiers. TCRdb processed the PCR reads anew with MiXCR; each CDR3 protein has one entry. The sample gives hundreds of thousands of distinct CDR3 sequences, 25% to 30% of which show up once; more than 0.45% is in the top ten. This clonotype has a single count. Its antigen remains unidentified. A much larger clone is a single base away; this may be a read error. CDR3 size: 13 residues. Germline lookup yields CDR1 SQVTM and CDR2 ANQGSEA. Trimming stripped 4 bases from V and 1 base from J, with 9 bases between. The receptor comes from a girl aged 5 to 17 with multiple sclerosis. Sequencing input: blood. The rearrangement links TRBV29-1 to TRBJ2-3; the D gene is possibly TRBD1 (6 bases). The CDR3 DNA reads TGCAGCGTTGGGCAGGGGCGCACAGATACGCAGTATTTT. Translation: CSVGQGRTDTQYF.